A selection of T cell receptor beta chains follows, all from one sample in a study of cytomegalovirus exposure and HLA in healthy donors. Assay used: immunoSEQ multiplex PCR; TCRdb lists only in-frame clones, some missing. The sample lists 220,000 or so clones, around 86% seen once, with roughly 2% in the top ten. Sequencing used PBMCs. These receptor sequences come from a woman younger than 35 in good health and CMV-seropositive. The CDR3 runs from the conserved cysteine through the conserved F or W. The D gene is left open where the match is weak. Clone size is not always given. Where it is, it says once, few, many or a class for expanded clones.

j_call d_call clone_size v_call cdr3_nt cdr3_aa
TRBJ1-1 TRBD1 - TRBV5-1 TGCGCCAGCAGCCCCGGGACAGGGAGGTTAGCTGAAGCTTTCTTT CASSPGTGRLAEAFF
TRBJ2-2 - - TRBV7-9 TGTGCCAGCAGCTTAGGAGAATTTAACACCGGGGAGCTGTTTTTT CASSLGEFNTGELFF
TRBJ2-7 - - TRBV7-9 TGTGCCAGCAGCTTAGCGCGGGGGCTCTCTGAGTACTTC CASSLARGLSEYF
TRBJ2-5 - - TRBV7-2 TGTGCCAGCAGCTCCCTGACAGACCAAGAGACCCAGTACTTC CASSSLTDQETQYF
TRBJ1-2 - - TRBV6-6 TGTGCCAGCACCCCGGGGGGTGCTTATGGCTACACCTTC CASTPGGAYGYTF
TRBJ2-3 TRBD2 - TRBV28 TGTGCCAGCAGGGAGGGCGGGAGAGGAGATACGCAGTATTTT CASREGGRGDTQYF
TRBJ2-1 - - TRBV13 TGTGCCAGCAGCTTCAGGTCTAGCTGGAATGAGCAGTTCTTC CASSFRSSWNEQFF
TRBJ1-4 - once TRBV4-1 TGCGCCAGCAGCCAGGGGGGGGAACCTAATGAAAAACTGTTTTTT CASSQGGEPNEKLFF
TRBJ1-2 - - TRBV9 TGTGCCAGCAGCGTAGATCCCAGGGGTAACTATGGCTACACCTTC CASSVDPRGNYGYTF
TRBJ2-3 - - TRBV27 TGTGCCAGCAGTTGGTTTGGCGGGGAGCCCACAGATACGCAGTATTTT CASSWFGGEPTDTQYF
TRBJ2-2 - once TRBV7-3 TGTGCCAGCAGCCAGGTCACCGGGGAGCTGTTTTTT CASSQVTGELFF
TRBJ2-1 TRBD2 - TRBV6-5 TGTGCCAGCGAGTCTAGCGGGAGTAGCTACAATGAGCAGTTCTTC CASESSGSSYNEQFF
TRBJ2-1 TRBD2 - TRBV5-4 TGTGCCAGCAGCGGGGGGACTAGCGGGAACGAGCAGTTCTTC CASSGGTSGNEQFF
TRBJ2-7 TRBD1 - TRBV4-1 TGCGCCAGCAGCCAAGATTACAGGGGCAGCTACGAGCAGTACTTC CASSQDYRGSYEQYF
TRBJ2-7 TRBD1 - TRBV27 TGTGCCAGCAGTTTATCTACCCCAGCAGGGGGCTTGTACGAGCAGTACTTC CASSLSTPAGGLYEQYF
TRBJ2-6 - - TRBV5-4 TGTGCCAGCAGCCCAGTCTCTGGGGCCAACGTCCTGACTTTC CASSPVSGANVLTF
TRBJ1-1 TRBD1 - TRBV28 TGTGCCAGCAGTGTCGGGACAGGGGGCTATTCAGCTGAAGCTTTCTTT CASSVGTGGYSAEAFF
TRBJ1-4 TRBD1 - TRBV28 TGTGCCAGCAGTTTAGGGGGGACAGGGGTGATTAATGAAAAACTGTTTTTT CASSLGGTGVINEKLFF
TRBJ2-3 TRBD2 - TRBV30 TGTGCCTGGAGTCGAGCGGGAGCCCCCACAGATACGCAGTATTTT CAWSRAGAPTDTQYF
TRBJ2-1 TRBD2 - TRBV4-1 TGCGCCAGCAGCCAAGGTGGTAGACCAGGGCGGGAGGCCTACAATGAGCAGTTCTTC CASSQGGRPGREAYNEQFF
TRBJ2-2 - - TRBV6-1 TGTGCCAGCAGTGAAGTCCGGTCCGGGGAGCTGTTTTTT CASSEVRSGELFF
TRBJ2-1 TRBD2 - TRBV6-1 TGTGCCAGCAAGGAAGCGGGAGGCTACAATGAGCAGTTCTTC CASKEAGGYNEQFF
TRBJ2-5 TRBD2 - TRBV7-2 TGTGCCAGCAGCACCCCGGGACTAGCGGGAGAGCGAGAGACCCAGTACTTC CASSTPGLAGERETQYF
TRBJ2-5 - - TRBV5-1 TGCGCCAGCCGGTTGACAGGAGAAGAGACCCAGTACTTC CASRLTGEETQYF
TRBJ1-2 - - TRBV30 TGTGCCTGGAGTGTGCCCCGAGCGGTCTATGGCTACACCTTC CAWSVPRAVYGYTF
TRBJ1-2 TRBD1 - TRBV29-1 TGCAGCGTTGTATTAGAACAGGGGGCGATTGTGGGCTTTTTACCCTACTATGGCTACACCTTC CSVVLEQGAIVGFLPYYGYTF
TRBJ1-2 - - TRBV28 TGTGCCAGCAGTTTGTCGGTTTCGGACACCCTTTGGTATGGCTACACCTTC CASSLSVSDTLWYGYTF
TRBJ1-5 - - TRBV5-3 TGTGCCAGAATAACGATGGAGGACCGTAGCAATCAGCCCCAGCATTTT CARITMEDRSNQPQHF
TRBJ2-6 - - TRBV5-6 TGTGCCAGCAGCTTAGGGGGTACCGGGGCCAACGTCCTGACTTTC CASSLGGTGANVLTF
TRBJ2-7 - few TRBV11-1 TGTGCCAGCAGCTTCAAGGGGACTTACTCCTACGAGCAGTACTTC CASSFKGTYSYEQYF
TRBJ2-7 TRBD1 - TRBV7-3 TGTGCCAGCAGCTTACAAGGGACAGTTTCCTACGAGCAGTACTTC CASSLQGTVSYEQYF
TRBJ1-5 - - TRBV21-1 TGTGCCAGCAGCACTTCGGGACAGGGGAGCAATCAGCCCCAGCATTTT CASSTSGQGSNQPQHF
TRBJ1-4 TRBD1 - TRBV27 TGTGCCAGCAGTCCCATGGACAGGGGGCCTTTTAATCATGAAAAACTGTTTTTT CASSPMDRGPFNHEKLFF
TRBJ2-7 TRBD1 - TRBV18 TGTGCCAGCTCACGGGACAGGGTCGTCTACGAGCAGTACTTC CASSRDRVVYEQYF
TRBJ1-1 - - TRBV11-2 TGTGCCAGCAGTCTTACAGAGAACACTGAAGCTTTCTTT CASSLTENTEAFF
TRBJ2-7 - - TRBV5-1 TGCGCCAGCAGCTTGAGATCACAGGGTATGCACGAGCAGTACTTC CASSLRSQGMHEQYF
TRBJ2-1 - - TRBV28 TGTGCCAGCAGTTCGTGGGGAGGGGGGGGGACGGACAATGAGCAGTTCTTC CASSSWGGGGTDNEQFF
TRBJ1-5 TRBD1 - TRBV9 TGTGCCAGCAGCGTAGACAGGGGGGGTCAGCCCCAGCATTTT CASSVDRGGQPQHF
TRBJ2-2 - once TRBV5-5 TGTGCCAGCAGCCCTAACAGGGATGGCGCGAACACCGGGGAGCTGTTTTTT CASSPNRDGANTGELFF
TRBJ2-1 - - TRBV7-3 TGTGCCAGCAGCTTTGGTGGGAGTGGGATCAATGAGCAGTTCTTC CASSFGGSGINEQFF
TRBJ2-2 TRBD2 - TRBV2 TGTGCCAGCAAAAGTCTAGCGGGAGGCTCGAACACCGGGGAGCTGTTTTTT CASKSLAGGSNTGELFF
TRBJ2-3 - - TRBV9 TGTGCCAGCAGCGTACGGGAGCTGGTAGATACGCAGTATTTT CASSVRELVDTQYF
TRBJ1-5 TRBD1 few TRBV23-1 TGCGCCAGCATCCGGGACAGGCTTAATCAGCCCCAGCATTTT CASIRDRLNQPQHF
TRBJ1-1 - - TRBV4-1 TGCGCCAGCAGCCCAAGTCCCGCGGAGACGAACACTGAAGCTTTCTTT CASSPSPAETNTEAFF
TRBJ2-7 TRBD2 - TRBV15 TGTGCCACCAGCAGGGACGTGGGACTAGCGGGAGGCGAGCAGTACTTC CATSRDVGLAGGEQYF